This TCR beta chain was recorded in a study of blood T cell repertoires in COVID-19. Study-wide context: T cells, B-cell-depleted T cells, or PBMCs provided the cDNA or gDNA that served as material.

Cohort 3 donors counted as recovered after two negative PCRs, clearance, or resolved symptoms. In the original workflow: Estimates of nucleated cell counts were drawn from the amplification of reference gene primers. Measured with immunoSEQ multiplex PCR; TCRdb has only the in-frame clones, and not every one. V, J and clone size derive from that table, while D and trimming were established from the DNA sequence. The sample has almost 500,000 clones, more than 85% seen once; the top ten hold approximately 8%. Material for sequencing was PBMCs or T cells enriched from blood (not recorded which). This clonotype was sampled from a woman aged 55-70 years who had recovered from COVID-19.

CDR3 sequence: CASSLGREGSSYNEQFF. The CDR3 DNA reads TGTGCCAGCAGCTTAGGTAGGGAGGGGAGCTCCTACAATGAGCAGTTCTTC. This sequence joins TRBV11-2 and TRBJ2-1; 7 bases line up with TRBD2. V trimming: 1 base; J trimming: 0 bases; junction bases outside the gene matches: 6. CDR3 length equals 17 residues. CDR1 is SGHAT and CDR2 is FQNNGV in the germline V gene.